This T cell receptor (beta chain) was sequenced during a study of Ad26.COV2.S vaccination and SARS-CoV-2 variants. Germline lookup yields CDR1 MGHDK and CDR2 SYGVNS. V lost 3 bases, J lost 4 bases, and 3 bases stayed unmatched. The length of the CDR3 is 14 residues. Profiling relied on immunoSEQ multiplex PCR, and the TCRdb table lists in-frame clones only, not all of them. Among tens of thousands of clones listed, approximately 86% were seen once. The material was peripheral blood, obtained after recovery from COVID-19. V is TRBV25-1 and J is TRBJ1-1; 9 positions match TRBD1. The TCR sequence derives from a human donor who had recovered from COVID-19. In DNA, the CDR3 is TGTGCCAGCAGTGATAGGACAGGGGTCACTGAAGCTTTCTTT. It encodes CASSDRTGVTEAFF.